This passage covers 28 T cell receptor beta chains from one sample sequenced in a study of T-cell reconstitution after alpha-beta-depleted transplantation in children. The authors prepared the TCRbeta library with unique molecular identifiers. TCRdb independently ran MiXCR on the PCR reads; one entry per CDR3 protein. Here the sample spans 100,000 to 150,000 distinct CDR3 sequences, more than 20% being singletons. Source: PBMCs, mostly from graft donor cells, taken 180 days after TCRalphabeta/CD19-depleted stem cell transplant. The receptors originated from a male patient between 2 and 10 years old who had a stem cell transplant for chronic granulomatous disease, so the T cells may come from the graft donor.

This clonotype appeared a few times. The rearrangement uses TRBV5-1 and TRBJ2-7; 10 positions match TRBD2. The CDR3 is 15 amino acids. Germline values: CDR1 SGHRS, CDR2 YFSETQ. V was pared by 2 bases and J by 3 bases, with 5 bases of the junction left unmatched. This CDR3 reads CASSFGLAAIYEQYF. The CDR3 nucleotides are TGCGCCAGCAGCTTCGGACTAGCGGCGATCTACGAGCAGTACTTC.

The CDR3 nucleotides are TGTGCCAGCAGTTTAGAAGCGGGAGTGTCCAGTGAGCAGTTCTTC. It encodes CASSLEAGVSSEQFF. The gene calls are TRBV12-3 or TRBV12-4 and TRBJ2-1; 8 positions agree with TRBD2. CDR3 length: 15 amino acids. After removal of 1 base from V and 9 bases from J, the junction contained 8 bases not matched to a gene.

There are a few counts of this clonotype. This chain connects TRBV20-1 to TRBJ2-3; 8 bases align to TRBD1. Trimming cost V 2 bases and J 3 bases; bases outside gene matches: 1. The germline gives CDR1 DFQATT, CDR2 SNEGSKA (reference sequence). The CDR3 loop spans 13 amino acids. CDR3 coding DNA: TGCAGTGCTAGATACAGGGGGACAGATACGCAGTATTTT. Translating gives CSARYRGTDTQYF.

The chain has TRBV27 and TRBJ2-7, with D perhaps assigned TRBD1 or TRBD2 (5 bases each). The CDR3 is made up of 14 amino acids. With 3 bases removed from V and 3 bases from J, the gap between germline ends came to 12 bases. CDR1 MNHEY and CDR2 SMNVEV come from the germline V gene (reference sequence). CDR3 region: CASSFGASFYEQYF. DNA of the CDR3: TGTGCCAGCAGTTTCGGGGCGTCTTTCTACGAGCAGTACTTC.

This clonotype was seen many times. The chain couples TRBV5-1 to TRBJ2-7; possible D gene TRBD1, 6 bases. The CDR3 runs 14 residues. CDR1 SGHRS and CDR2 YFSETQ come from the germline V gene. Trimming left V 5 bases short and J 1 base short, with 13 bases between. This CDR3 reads CASRLAQGSYEQYF. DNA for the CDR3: TGCGCCAGCAGATTAGCCCAGGGGTCCTACGAGCAGTACTTC.

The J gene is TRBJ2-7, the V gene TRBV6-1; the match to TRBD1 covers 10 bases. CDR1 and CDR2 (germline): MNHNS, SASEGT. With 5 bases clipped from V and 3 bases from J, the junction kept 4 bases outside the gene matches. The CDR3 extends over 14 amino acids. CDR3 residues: CASSPTGGNYEQYF. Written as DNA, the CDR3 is TGTGCCAGCAGTCCGACAGGGGGCAACTACGAGCAGTACTTC.

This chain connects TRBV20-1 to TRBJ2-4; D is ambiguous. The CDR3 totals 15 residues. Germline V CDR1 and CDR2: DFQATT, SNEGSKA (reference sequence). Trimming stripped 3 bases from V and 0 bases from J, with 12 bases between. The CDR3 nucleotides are TGCAGTGCTAGGGACGGATCCTTAGCCAAAAACATTCAGTACTTC. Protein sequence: CSARDGSLAKNIQYF.

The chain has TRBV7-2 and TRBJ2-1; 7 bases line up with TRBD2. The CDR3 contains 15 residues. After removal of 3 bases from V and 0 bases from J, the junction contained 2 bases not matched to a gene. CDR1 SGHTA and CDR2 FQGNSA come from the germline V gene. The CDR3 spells CASSFSSGSYNEQFF. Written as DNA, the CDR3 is TGTGCCAGCAGCTTCTCTAGCGGCTCCTACAATGAGCAGTTCTTC. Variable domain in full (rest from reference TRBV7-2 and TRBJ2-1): GAGVSQSPSNKVTEKGKDVELRCDPISGHTALYWYRQSLGQGLEFLIYFQGNSAPDKSGLPSDRFSAERTGGSVSTLTIQRTQQEDSAVYLCASSFSSGSYNEQFFGPGTRLTVL.

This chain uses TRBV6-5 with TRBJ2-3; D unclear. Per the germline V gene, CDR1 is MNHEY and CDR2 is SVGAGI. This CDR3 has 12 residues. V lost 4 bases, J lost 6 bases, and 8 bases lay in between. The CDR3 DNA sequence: TGTGCCAGCAGTTCCTCTGTGGATACGCAGTATTTT. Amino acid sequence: CASSSSVDTQYF.

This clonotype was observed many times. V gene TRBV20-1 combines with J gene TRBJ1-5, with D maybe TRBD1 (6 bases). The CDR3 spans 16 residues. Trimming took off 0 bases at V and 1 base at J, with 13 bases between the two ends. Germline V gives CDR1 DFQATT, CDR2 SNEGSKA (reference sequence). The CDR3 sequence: CSARDLTGTSNQPQHF. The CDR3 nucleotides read TGCAGTGCTAGAGACCTGACAGGCACCAGCAATCAGCCCCAGCATTTT.

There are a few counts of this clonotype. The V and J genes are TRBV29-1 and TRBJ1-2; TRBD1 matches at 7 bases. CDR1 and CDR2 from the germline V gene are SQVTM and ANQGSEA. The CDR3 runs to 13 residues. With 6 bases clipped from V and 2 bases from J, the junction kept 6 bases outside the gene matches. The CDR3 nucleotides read TGCAGCGTAGGAAGGGGGCTCAACTATGGCTACACCTTC. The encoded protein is CSVGRGLNYGYTF.

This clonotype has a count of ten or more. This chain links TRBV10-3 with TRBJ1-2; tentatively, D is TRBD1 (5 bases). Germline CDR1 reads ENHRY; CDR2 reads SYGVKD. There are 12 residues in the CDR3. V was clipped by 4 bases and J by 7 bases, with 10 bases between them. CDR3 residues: CAISGRAGGYTF. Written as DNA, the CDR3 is TGTGCCATCAGTGGCAGGGCGGGTGGCTACACCTTC.

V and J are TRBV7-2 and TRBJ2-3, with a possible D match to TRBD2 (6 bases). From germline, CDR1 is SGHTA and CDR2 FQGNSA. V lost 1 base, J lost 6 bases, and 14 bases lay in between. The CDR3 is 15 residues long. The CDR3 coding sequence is TGTGCCAGCAGCTTAGTTTTATCGGGGAGGGATACGCAGTATTTT. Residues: CASSLVLSGRDTQYF.

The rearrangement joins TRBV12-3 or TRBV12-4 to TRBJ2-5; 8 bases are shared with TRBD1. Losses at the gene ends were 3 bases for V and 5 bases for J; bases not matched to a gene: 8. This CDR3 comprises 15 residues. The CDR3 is CASSLTRGLWETQYF. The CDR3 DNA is TGTGCCAGCAGTTTGACCAGGGGGCTGTGGGAGACCCAGTACTTC.

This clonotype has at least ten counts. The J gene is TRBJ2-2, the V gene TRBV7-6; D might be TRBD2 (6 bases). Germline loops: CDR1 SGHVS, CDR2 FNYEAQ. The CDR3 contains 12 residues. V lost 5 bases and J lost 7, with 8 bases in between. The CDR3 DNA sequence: TGTGCCAGCAGCCGGGGAGGCGGGGAGCTGTTTTTT. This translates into CASSRGGGELFF.

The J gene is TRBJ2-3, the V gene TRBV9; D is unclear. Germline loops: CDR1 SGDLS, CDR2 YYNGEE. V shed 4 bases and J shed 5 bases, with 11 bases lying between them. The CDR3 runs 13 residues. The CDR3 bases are TGTGCCAGCAGCCTAGAGGTGGTAGATACGCAGTATTTT. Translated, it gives CASSLEVVDTQYF.

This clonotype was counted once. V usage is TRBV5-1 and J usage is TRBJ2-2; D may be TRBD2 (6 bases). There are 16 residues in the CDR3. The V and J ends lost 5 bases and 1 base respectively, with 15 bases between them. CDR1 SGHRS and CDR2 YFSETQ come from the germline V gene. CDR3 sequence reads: CASRGQTGVNTGELFF. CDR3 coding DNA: TGCGCCAGCAGAGGTCAGACGGGAGTGAACACCGGGGAGCTGTTTTTT. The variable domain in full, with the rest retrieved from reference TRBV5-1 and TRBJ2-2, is KAGVTQTPRYLIKTRGQQVTLSCSPISGHRSVSWYQQTPGQGLQFLFEYFSETQRNKGNFPGRFSGRQFSNSRSEMNVSTLELGDSALYLCASRGQTGVNTGELFFGEGSRLTVL.

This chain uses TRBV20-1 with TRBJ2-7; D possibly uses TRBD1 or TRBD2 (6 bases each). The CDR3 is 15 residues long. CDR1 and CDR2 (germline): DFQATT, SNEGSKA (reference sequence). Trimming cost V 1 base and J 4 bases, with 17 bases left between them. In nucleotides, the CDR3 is TGCAGTGCTAGAGCTATCGGGGGCAGGGGATACGAGCAGTACTTC. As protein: CSARAIGGRGYEQYF.

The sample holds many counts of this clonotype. The CDR3 protein is CSVEWGPYGYTF. DNA for the CDR3: TGCAGCGTTGAATGGGGGCCCTATGGCTACACCTTC. This chain uses TRBV29-1 with TRBJ1-2, with D possibly matching TRBD1 (6 bases). The V end lost 2 bases, the J end lost 4 bases, and 8 bases lay between the germline ends. Germline lookup yields CDR1 SQVTM and CDR2 ANQGSEA. CDR3 length: 12 residues.

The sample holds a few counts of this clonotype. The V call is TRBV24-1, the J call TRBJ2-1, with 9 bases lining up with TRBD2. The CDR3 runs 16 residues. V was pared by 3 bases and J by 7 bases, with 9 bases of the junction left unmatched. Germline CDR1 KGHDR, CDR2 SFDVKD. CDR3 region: CATSDQPAGGRNEQFF. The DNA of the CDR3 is TGTGCCACCAGTGATCAACCAGCGGGAGGAAGGAATGAGCAGTTCTTC.

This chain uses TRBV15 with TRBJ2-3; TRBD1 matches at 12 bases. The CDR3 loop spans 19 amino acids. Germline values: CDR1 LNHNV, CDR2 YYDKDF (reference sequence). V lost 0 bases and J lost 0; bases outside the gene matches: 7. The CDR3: CATSRDRDRGPLSTDTQYF. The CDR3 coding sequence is TGTGCCACCAGCAGAGATAGGGACAGGGGGCCACTTAGCACAGATACGCAGTATTTT.

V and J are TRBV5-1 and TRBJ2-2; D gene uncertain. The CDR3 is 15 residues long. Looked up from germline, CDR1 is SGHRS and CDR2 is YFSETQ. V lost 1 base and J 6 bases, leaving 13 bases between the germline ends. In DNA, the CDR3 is TGCGCCAGCAGCTTGCGAAAGAGTGACGCCGGGGAGCTGTTTTTT. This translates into CASSLRKSDAGELFF. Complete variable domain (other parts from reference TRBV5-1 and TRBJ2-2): KAGVTQTPRYLIKTRGQQVTLSCSPISGHRSVSWYQQTPGQGLQFLFEYFSETQRNKGNFPGRFSGRQFSNSRSEMNVSTLELGDSALYLCASSLRKSDAGELFFGEGSRLTVL.

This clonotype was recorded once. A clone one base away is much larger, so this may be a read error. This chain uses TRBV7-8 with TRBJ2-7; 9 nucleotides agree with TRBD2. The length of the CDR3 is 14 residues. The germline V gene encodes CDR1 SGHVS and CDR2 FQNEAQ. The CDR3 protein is CATSSRLAVYEQYF. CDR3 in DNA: TGTGCCACCAGCTCCCGACTAGCGGTCTACGAGCAGTACTTC.

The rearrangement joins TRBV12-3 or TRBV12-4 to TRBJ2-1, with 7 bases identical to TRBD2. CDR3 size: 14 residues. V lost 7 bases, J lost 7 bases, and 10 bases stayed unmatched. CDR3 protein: CASTYHLADNEQFF. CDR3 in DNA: TGTGCCAGCACCTACCACCTAGCGGATAATGAGCAGTTCTTC.

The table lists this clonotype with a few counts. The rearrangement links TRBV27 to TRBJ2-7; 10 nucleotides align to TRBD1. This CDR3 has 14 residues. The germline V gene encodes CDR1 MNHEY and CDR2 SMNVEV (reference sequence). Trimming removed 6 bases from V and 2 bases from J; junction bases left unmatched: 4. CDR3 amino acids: CASSWTGGTYEQYF. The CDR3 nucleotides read TGTGCCAGCAGCTGGACAGGGGGAACCTACGAGCAGTACTTC.

CDR3 nucleotide sequence: TGTGCCAGCAGCAGGGGGGACAGTCCCTACAATGAGCAGTTCTTC. It encodes CASSRGDSPYNEQFF. The genes are TRBV7-7 and TRBJ2-1, with a tentative D call TRBD1 (7 bases). Trimming pared 5 bases from V and 2 bases from J, leaving 13 bases between. This CDR3 contains 15 residues. Germline CDR1 reads SSHAT; CDR2 reads FNYEAQ (reference sequence).

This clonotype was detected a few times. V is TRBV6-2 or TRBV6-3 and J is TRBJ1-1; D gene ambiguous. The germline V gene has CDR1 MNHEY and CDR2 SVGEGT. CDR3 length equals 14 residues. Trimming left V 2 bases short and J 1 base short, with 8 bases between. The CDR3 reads CASSYGNWNTEAFF. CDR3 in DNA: TGTGCCAGCAGTTACGGTAACTGGAACACTGAAGCTTTCTTT.

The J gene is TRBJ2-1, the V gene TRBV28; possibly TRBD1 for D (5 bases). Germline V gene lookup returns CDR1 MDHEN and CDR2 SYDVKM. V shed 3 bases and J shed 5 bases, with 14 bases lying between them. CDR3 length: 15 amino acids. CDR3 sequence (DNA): TGTGCCAGCAGTTTCAACACAGGCCAAAACAATGAGCAGTTCTTC. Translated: CASSFNTGQNNEQFF.